This TCR beta chain was captured by sequencing in a study of T cells in Graves' hyperthyroidism and ophthalmopathy. Whole-study findings and limits: A median roughly six months before onset, the model predicted ophthalmopathy.

Using RNA transcripts as the source, TCR beta CDR3 regions were amplified. A first-round RT-PCR of the TCR CDR3 used the HTBI primer set. In TCRdb, the multiplex PCR reads were re-called with MiXCR into one record per CDR3 protein. The table shows roughly 630,000 distinct CDR3 sequences, with 15% to 19% occurring only once. From germline, CDR1 is LGHDT and CDR2 YNNKEL (reference sequence). V was shortened by 1 base and J by 3 bases, with 12 bases between the two germline ends. CDR3 length: 15 residues. Ten or more counts support this clonotype. Its cognate antigen is unknown. The sequence was obtained from a woman in her twenties or thirties with Graves' hyperthyroidism. The sequencing sample was made of blood. The chain links TRBV3-1 to TRBJ1-1, with D maybe TRBD1 (5 bases). The CDR3 DNA is TGTGCCAGCAGCCAAGTGTTGAAAGGGGACACTGAAGCTTTCTTT. Translated: CASSQVLKGDTEAFF.